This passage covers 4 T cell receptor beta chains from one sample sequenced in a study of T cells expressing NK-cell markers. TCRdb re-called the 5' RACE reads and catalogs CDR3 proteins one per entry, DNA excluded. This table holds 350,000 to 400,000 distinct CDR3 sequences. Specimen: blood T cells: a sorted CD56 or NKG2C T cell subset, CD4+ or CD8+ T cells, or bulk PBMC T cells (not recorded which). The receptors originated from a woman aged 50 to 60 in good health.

This chain's CDR3 is CASSERLAQSLLNEQFF. This chain links TRBV2 with TRBJ2-1; TCRdb picks TRBD2, but there is no DNA to check that call. The CDR3 loop spans 17 amino acids. Germline V gene data show CDR1 as SNHLY and CDR2 as FYNNEI.

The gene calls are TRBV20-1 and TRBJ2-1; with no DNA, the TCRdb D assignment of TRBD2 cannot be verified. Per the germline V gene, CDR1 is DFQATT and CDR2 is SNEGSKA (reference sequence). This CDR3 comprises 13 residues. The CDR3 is CSASETSSDEQFF.

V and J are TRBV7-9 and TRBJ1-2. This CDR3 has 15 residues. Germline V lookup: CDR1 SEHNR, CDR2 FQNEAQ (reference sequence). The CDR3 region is CASSLSEALYYGYTF.

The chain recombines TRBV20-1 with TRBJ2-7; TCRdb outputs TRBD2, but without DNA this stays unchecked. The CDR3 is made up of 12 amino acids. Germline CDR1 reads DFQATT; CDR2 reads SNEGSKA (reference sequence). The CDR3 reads CSVLAGDYEQYF.